One sample yielded the 26 T cell receptor beta chains listed below, sequenced in a study of CD8 T cells in Susac syndrome. Random hexamers primed reverse transcription of about 0.45 to 1 ug RNA. TCRdb fed the immunoSEQ multiplex PCR reads into MiXCR, producing one record per CDR3 protein. The sample yields 200,000 or so distinct CDR3 sequences, over 90% seen once. Sequencing was carried out using CD4+ T cells from PBMCs. The receptor source for this set is a human donor with multiple sclerosis.

The chain combines TRBV6-5 with TRBJ2-7; 9 bases agree with TRBD1. Per the germline V gene, CDR1 is MNHEY and CDR2 is SVGAGI. V trimming: 6 bases; J trimming: 6 bases; junction bases outside the gene matches: 6. The CDR3 runs 13 residues. In nucleotides, the CDR3 is TGTGCCAGCAGAGAGGGACAGGGTGGCGAGCAGTACTTC. This gives the protein CASREGQGGEQYF.

The chain employs TRBV4-1 and TRBJ1-2; tentatively, D is TRBD1 (5 bases). The CDR3 loop spans 16 amino acids. The germline gives CDR1 MGHRA, CDR2 YSYEKL. The ends were cut back, 0 bases at V and 3 bases at J, with 14 bases in the middle. CDR3 nucleotide sequence: TGCGCCAGCAGCCAAGATGGGGCCGGGAATTACTATGGCTACACCTTC. Protein: CASSQDGAGNYYGYTF.

The chain joins TRBV5-1 to TRBJ2-7, with a tentative D call TRBD1 (6 bases). With 0 bases removed from V and 6 bases from J, the gap between germline ends came to 16 bases. CDR1 and CDR2 (germline): SGHRS, YFSETQ. The CDR3 has 15 amino acids. CDR3 bases: TGCGCCAGCAGCTTGGACGATTCAGGGGTGAGCGAGCAGTACTTC. This translates into CASSLDDSGVSEQYF.

The rearrangement joins TRBV30 to TRBJ2-3, with D unclear. Germline loops: CDR1 GTSNPN, CDR2 SVGIG (reference sequence). The CDR3 sequence is 13 residues long. Trimming cost V 2 bases and J 1 base, with 7 bases left between them. CDR3 sequence: CAWSLKGTDTQYF. CDR3 DNA sequence: TGTGCCTGGAGTCTTAAAGGCACAGATACGCAGTATTTT.

The chain recombines TRBV12-3 or TRBV12-4 with TRBJ2-1, with a possible D match to TRBD2 (7 bases). The CDR3 extends over 15 amino acids. Trimming shortened V by 5 bases and J by 5 bases, and 16 bases separated the two germline ends. The CDR3: CASSLGGASNNEQFF. The DNA of the CDR3 is TGTGCCAGCAGTCTGGGGGGGGCGTCCAACAATGAGCAGTTCTTC.

V gene TRBV3-1 combines with J gene TRBJ2-7; D call uncertain. CDR1 is LGHDT, CDR2 YNNKEL, per germline (reference sequence). Trimming pared 0 bases from V and 5 bases from J, leaving 8 bases between. This CDR3 is 13 amino acids long. CDR3 sequence: CASSQEWNHEQYF. In nucleotides, the CDR3 is TGTGCCAGCAGCCAAGAATGGAACCACGAGCAGTACTTC.

This clonotype was recorded only once. The gene calls are TRBV10-2 and TRBJ1-5; D might be TRBD1 (6 bases). The CDR3 runs 14 residues. Trimming removed 6 bases at V and 3 bases at J, with 12 bases between. The germline V gene encodes CDR1 WSHSY and CDR2 SAAADI. The CDR3 bases are TGCGCCAGCAGCGACAGGAGGAACAATCAGCCCCAGCATTTT. It yields the protein CASSDRRNNQPQHF.

This chain connects TRBV12-5 to TRBJ2-1, with D maybe TRBD2 (5 bases). The CDR3 is 13 residues long. Germline CDR1 is LGHNT and CDR2 is FRNRAP. V was cut by 4 bases and J by 3 bases, with 7 bases left in between. CDR3 DNA sequence: TGTGCTAGTGGTTGGGGAGTCTACAATGAGCAGTTCTTC. Translating gives CASGWGVYNEQFF. Full variable domain (missing parts from reference TRBV12-5 and TRBJ2-1): DARVTQTPRHKVTEMGQEVTMRCQPILGHNTVFWYRQTMMQGLELLAYFRNRAPLDDSGMPKDRFSAEMPDATLATLKIQPSEPRDSAVYFCASGWGVYNEQFFGPGTRLTVL.

This rearrangement joins TRBV27 to TRBJ2-1; D is ambiguous. V dropped 4 bases and J dropped 9 bases, with 19 bases sitting between them. Germline assignment: CDR1 MNHEY and CDR2 SMNVEV (reference sequence). The CDR3 runs 15 residues. The CDR3 nucleotides are TGTGCCAGCAGTTGGGCCAGGTCTACTGCAAGTGAGCAGTTCTTC. Protein: CASSWARSTASEQFF.

V is TRBV4-1 and J is TRBJ1-2; the D is unclear. In germline, CDR1 is MGHRA, CDR2 YSYEKL. V gave up 0 bases and J gave up 5 bases, with 7 bases separating them. There are 13 residues in the CDR3. The CDR3 protein is CASSQDPPYGYTF. The CDR3 DNA is TGCGCCAGCAGCCAAGATCCACCTTATGGCTACACCTTC.

This CDR3 reads CATGGRSTDTQYF. CDR3 DNA sequence: TGTGCCACCGGTGGGAGAAGCACAGATACGCAGTATTTT. The chain recombines TRBV24-1 with TRBJ2-3; a weak D match, TRBD2 (5 bases). The germline CDR1 and CDR2 sequences are KGHDR and SFDVKD. The V and J ends lost 9 bases and 0 bases respectively, with 9 bases between them. This CDR3 has 13 residues.

This clonotype was observed a single time. The chain uses TRBV2 and TRBJ2-7; a possible D gene is TRBD1 (5 bases). Trimming pared 7 bases from V and 3 bases from J, leaving 10 bases between. CDR3 length equals 12 residues. The germline CDR1 and CDR2 sequences are SNHLY and FYNNEI. The CDR3 nucleotides are TGTGCCAGCAACAGGTGGATCTACGAGCAGTACTTC. This gives the protein CASNRWIYEQYF. Filled out from reference TRBV2 and TRBJ2-7, the complete variable domain reads EPEVTQTPSHQVTQMGQEVILRCVPISNHLYFYWYRQILGQKVEFLVSFYNNEISEKSEIFDDQFSVERPDGSNFTLKIRSTKLEDSAMYFCASNRWIYEQYFGPGTRLTVT.

In its sample, this clonotype was seen once. The J gene is TRBJ2-5, the V gene TRBV3-1; 8 bases line up with TRBD2. V lost 0 bases to trimming and J lost 4 bases; unmatched junction nucleotides: 4. Germline lookup yields CDR1 LGHDT and CDR2 YNNKEL (reference sequence). This CDR3 comprises 15 residues. This chain's CDR3 is CASSQERGGVETQYF. The CDR3 nucleotides read TGTGCCAGCAGCCAAGAACGGGGGGGCGTAGAGACCCAGTACTTC.

V usage is TRBV6-5 and J usage is TRBJ2-3; 8 bases are a match to TRBD2. CDR3 size: 16 residues. J gave up 1 base and V 0 bases, and 3 bases lay outside the gene matches. Per the germline V gene, CDR1 is MNHEY and CDR2 is SVGAGI. The DNA of the CDR3 is TGTGCCAGCAGTTACTCGAGAGCGGGAGGCACAGATACGCAGTATTTT. This translates into CASSYSRAGGTDTQYF.

The chain joins TRBV30 to TRBJ2-1; D ambiguous. This CDR3 comprises 15 residues. V shed 3 bases and J shed 1 base, with 13 bases lying between them. Looked up from germline, CDR1 is GTSNPN and CDR2 is SVGIG (reference sequence). The CDR3 region has the DNA TGTGCCTGGAGAAGGGATAGTGGATCCTACAATGAGCAGTTCTTC. Translation: CAWRRDSGSYNEQFF. The complete variable domain, with remaining parts taken from reference TRBV30 and TRBJ2-1, reads SQTIHQWPATLVQPVGSPLSLECTVEGTSNPNLYWYRQAAGRGLQLLFYSVGIGQISSEVPQNLSASRPQDRQFILSSKKLLLSDSGFYLCAWRRDSGSYNEQFFGPGTRLTVL.

The chain carries TRBV30 and TRBJ2-4; D is ambiguous. The CDR3 is made up of 13 amino acids. Trimming left V 2 bases short and J 4 bases short, with 9 bases between. Germline V gene sequence: CDR1 GTSNPN, CDR2 SVGIG (reference sequence). The CDR3 coding sequence is TGTGCCTGGAGTCTCCACAGTAAAAACATTCAGTACTTC. This encodes CAWSLHSKNIQYF.

The chain couples TRBV24-1 to TRBJ2-1; 10 nucleotides align to TRBD2. CDR1 and CDR2 (germline): KGHDR, SFDVKD. V shed 5 bases and J 1 base; nucleotides not matched to a gene: 7. The CDR3 runs to 17 residues. For the CDR3, the DNA is TGTGCCACCAGTGGGGTTACTAGCGGGGAATCCTACAATGAGCAGTTCTTC. Residues: CATSGVTSGESYNEQFF.

The chain couples TRBV29-1 to TRBJ2-3; 8 bases agree with TRBD2. V lost 3 bases and J lost 10; bases outside the gene matches: 9. The V gene's germline CDR1 is SQVTM and CDR2 ANQGSEA. This CDR3 contains 13 residues. The CDR3 here is CSVDLAGGDPQYF. The CDR3 DNA follows: TGCAGCGTTGATCTTGCGGGAGGAGACCCGCAGTATTTT.

This clonotype was seen a handful of times. V and J are TRBV14 and TRBJ2-1; 14 bases match TRBD2. The V gene's germline CDR1 is SGHDN and CDR2 FVKESK. V was clipped by 3 bases and J by 7 bases; unmatched bases: 2. The CDR3 extends over 15 amino acids. The CDR3 coding sequence is TGTGCCAGCAGCCAGGGACTAGCGGGAGTTAATGAGCAGTTCTTC. This translates into CASSQGLAGVNEQFF. The full variable domain, rest sourced from reference TRBV14 and TRBJ2-1, is EAGVTQFPSHSVIEKGQTVTLRCDPISGHDNLYWYRRVMGKEIKFLLHFVKESKQDESGMPNNRFLAERTGGTYSTLKVQPAELEDSGVYFCASSQGLAGVNEQFFGPGTRLTVL.

The chain combines TRBV2 with TRBJ2-4; D gene uncertain. Deletions cut 4 bases from V and 15 bases from J, with 13 bases between. CDR3 size: 11 residues. Germline values: CDR1 SNHLY, CDR2 FYNNEI. The CDR3 bases are TGTGCCAGCAGTGCCGGTTCCGCCCCGTACTTC. Encoded protein: CASSAGSAPYF. Complete variable domain (other parts from reference TRBV2 and TRBJ2-4): EPEVTQTPSHQVTQMGQEVILRCVPISNHLYFYWYRQILGQKVEFLVSFYNNEISEKSEIFDDQFSVERPDGSNFTLKIRSTKLEDSAMYFCASSAGSAPYFGAGTRLSVL.

The chain joins TRBV23-1 to TRBJ1-2; D not resolved. TRBV23-1 is identified as an open reading frame with a role that is uncertain. The V end was cut by 0 bases, the J end by 7 bases, with 9 bases between. The CDR3 length is 13 residues. CDR3 bases: TGCGCCAGCAGTCAATCGCCAGGCCCTGGCTACACCTTC. Its protein is CASSQSPGPGYTF.

J is TRBJ2-5 and V is TRBV12-3 or TRBV12-4; unclear D gene. This CDR3 has 13 amino acids. V was shortened by 7 bases and J by 1 base, with 10 bases between the two germline ends. The CDR3 loop is CASMLRVQETQYF. The CDR3, as DNA: TGTGCCAGCATGCTACGCGTCCAAGAGACCCAGTACTTC.

The chain combines TRBV6-1 with TRBJ2-7; D is uncertain. The V end lost 10 bases, the J end lost 5 bases, and 15 bases lay between the germline ends. Germline V gene lookup returns CDR1 MNHNS and CDR2 SASEGT. This CDR3 has 12 residues. CDR3 in DNA: TGTGCCACCCGAGGTACGTCGCACGAGCAGTACTTC. The encoded protein is CATRGTSHEQYF.

The gene calls are TRBV20-1 and TRBJ1-5; TRBD1 aligns across 8 bases. V gave up 4 bases and J gave up 6 bases; unmatched junction bases: 8. Germline V gene lookup returns CDR1 DFQATT and CDR2 SNEGSKA (reference sequence). CDR3 size: 14 residues. The CDR3: CSAKDRDWLQPQHF. The DNA for the CDR3 is TGCAGTGCTAAGGACAGGGACTGGCTTCAGCCCCAGCATTTT.

The V call is TRBV24-1, the J call TRBJ2-3; a possible D gene is TRBD1 (6 bases). Trimming cost V 6 bases and J 3 bases, with 15 bases left between them. The CDR3 is made up of 15 amino acids. CDR1 is KGHDR, CDR2 SFDVKD, per germline. CDR3 nucleotides: TGTGCCACCAGTAGCCCAGGGGAAGGGACAGATACGCAGTATTTT. It is translated as CATSSPGEGTDTQYF.

The gene calls are TRBV5-6 and TRBJ1-1; D is ambiguous. The CDR3 is 13 residues long. V shed 2 bases and J shed 4 bases, with 9 bases lying between them. Germline CDR1 is SGHDT and CDR2 is YYEEEE. The chain's CDR3 is CASSFAGVTEAFF. CDR3 DNA: TGTGCCAGCAGCTTTGCGGGAGTCACTGAAGCTTTCTTT.